One sample yielded the 10 T cell receptor beta chains listed below, sequenced in a study of cytomegalovirus exposure and HLA in healthy donors. With 60 Vbeta and 13 Jbeta primers, the PCR was carried out. The repertoire was sequenced with immunoSEQ multiplex PCR; TCRdb's copy has only in-frame clones and lacks some. The sample has roughly 120,000 clones; the top ten hold roughly 3.6%. Sequenced input: PBMCs. These receptors all stem from a man aged 30 to 45 in good health and CMV-seronegative.

The chain combines TRBV13 with TRBJ2-7; 7 bases match TRBD1. Germline values: CDR1 PRHDT, CDR2 FYEKMQ (reference sequence). The CDR3 has 12 amino acids. The junction had 4 bases not matched to a gene; V was cut back by 2 bases and J by 9 bases. CDR3 region: CASSLMTGLQYF. CDR3 sequence (DNA): TGTGCCAGCAGCTTAATGACAGGGCTGCAGTACTTC.

V and J are TRBV30 and TRBJ2-2; 7 nucleotides line up with TRBD1. Germline CDR1 and CDR2: GTSNPN and SVGIG (reference sequence). V gave up 7 bases and J gave up 6 bases; unmatched junction bases: 5. The CDR3 sequence is 12 residues long. The CDR3: CAFKQGPGELFF. The CDR3 nucleotides are TGTGCCTTTAAACAGGGGCCCGGGGAGCTGTTTTTT.

A note on this clone: Additional DNA sequences in this sample encode the identical CDR3. J is TRBJ1-2 and V is TRBV7-2; TRBD1 agrees at 9 bases. Germline CDR1 reads SGHTA; CDR2 reads FQGNSA. The CDR3 totals 13 residues. V was clipped by 2 bases and J by 6 bases; unmatched bases: 1. The DNA for the CDR3 is TGTGCCAGCAGCTTAAGACAGGGGGATGGCTACACCTTC. Its protein is CASSLRQGDGYTF. Drawing the rest from reference TRBV7-2 and TRBJ1-2, the complete variable domain is GAGVSQSPSNKVTEKGKDVELRCDPISGHTALYWYRQSLGQGLEFLIYFQGNSAPDKSGLPSDRFSAERTGGSVSTLTIQRTQQEDSAVYLCASSLRQGDGYTFGSGTRLTVV.

The CDR3 is CASSLARREGGYTF. CDR3 sequence (DNA): TGTGCCAGCAGCTTAGCGCGGAGGGAGGGCGGCTACACCTTC. The rearrangement links TRBV7-2 to TRBJ1-2, with D hard to call. V was shortened by 0 bases and J by 8 bases, with 13 bases between the two germline ends. Germline values: CDR1 SGHTA, CDR2 FQGNSA. The CDR3 totals 14 residues.

V is TRBV20-1 and J is TRBJ1-1; D is ambiguous. CDR3 length: 11 amino acids. V dropped 4 bases and J dropped 1 base, with 4 bases sitting between them. Germline lookup yields CDR1 DFQATT and CDR2 SNEGSKA (reference sequence). CDR3 in amino acids: CSATRNTEAFF. CDR3 DNA sequence: TGCAGTGCTACTAGGAACACTGAAGCTTTCTTT.

This sequence joins TRBV11-2 and TRBJ2-1; D gene uncertain. Between the trimmed V and J ends, which lost 1 base and 2 bases, there was a span of 9 bases. This CDR3 spans 15 amino acids. Germline CDR1 SGHAT, CDR2 FQNNGV. CDR3 sequence reads: CASSLASGAYNEQFF. CDR3 DNA sequence: TGTGCCAGCAGCTTAGCTAGTGGCGCCTACAATGAGCAGTTCTTC.

The chain recombines TRBV5-4 with TRBJ2-3, with D possibly matching TRBD2 (6 bases). V was pared by 1 base and J by 1 base, with 10 bases between. The CDR3 extends over 15 amino acids. Germline loops: CDR1 SGHNT, CDR2 YYREEE (reference sequence). The DNA of the CDR3 is TGTGCCAGCAGCTTGTATGGGGAGGGCACAGATACGCAGTATTTT. Translating gives CASSLYGEGTDTQYF.

The chain couples TRBV9 to TRBJ2-7; TRBD1 matches at 7 bases. The CDR3 spans 14 residues. Germline lookup yields CDR1 SGDLS and CDR2 YYNGEE. V was pared by 0 bases and J by 2 bases, with 2 bases of the junction left unmatched. The CDR3 nucleotides read TGTGCCAGCAGCGTAGCACAGGGGACCTACGAGCAGTACTTC. Translated: CASSVAQGTYEQYF. The variable domain in full, with the rest retrieved from reference TRBV9 and TRBJ2-7, is DSGVTQTPKHLITATGQRVTLRCSPRSGDLSVYWYQQSLDQGLQFLIQYYNGEERAKGNILERFSAQQFPDLHSELNLSSLELGDSALYFCASSVAQGTYEQYFGPGTRLTVT.

The chain links TRBV6-5 to TRBJ2-5, with D perhaps matching TRBD1 (6 bases). The CDR3 extends over 15 amino acids. CDR1 MNHEY and CDR2 SVGAGI come from the germline V gene. Trimming stripped 2 bases from V and 2 bases from J, with 12 bases between. The CDR3 nucleotides are TGTGCCAGCAGTTACGGAGCAGGGGTACAAGAGACCCAGTACTTC. Amino acid sequence: CASSYGAGVQETQYF.

This chain links TRBV20-1 with TRBJ1-2, with D possibly matching TRBD1 (5 bases). CDR1 is DFQATT and CDR2 is SNEGSKA in the germline V gene (reference sequence). The length of the CDR3 is 10 residues. The V and J ends lost 5 bases and 8 bases respectively, with 9 bases between them. For the CDR3, the DNA is TGCAGTGCTGGGGCCGGGGGCTACACCTTC. It yields the protein CSAGAGGYTF.